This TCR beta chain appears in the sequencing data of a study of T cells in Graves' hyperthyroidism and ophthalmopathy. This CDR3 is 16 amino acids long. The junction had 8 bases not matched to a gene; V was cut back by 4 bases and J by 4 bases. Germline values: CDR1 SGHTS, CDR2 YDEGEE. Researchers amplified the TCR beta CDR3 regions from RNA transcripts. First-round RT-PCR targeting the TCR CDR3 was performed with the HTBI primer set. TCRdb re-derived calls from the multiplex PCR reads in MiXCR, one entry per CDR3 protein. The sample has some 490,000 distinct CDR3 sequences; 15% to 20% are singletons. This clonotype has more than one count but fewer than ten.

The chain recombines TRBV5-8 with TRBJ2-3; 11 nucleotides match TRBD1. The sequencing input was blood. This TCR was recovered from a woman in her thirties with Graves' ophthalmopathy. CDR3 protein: CASSRQDRGQADTQYF. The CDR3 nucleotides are TGTGCCAGCAGCCGCCAGGACAGGGGGCAAGCAGATACGCAGTATTTT. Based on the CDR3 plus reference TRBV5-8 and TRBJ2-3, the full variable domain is EAGVTQSPTHLIKTRGQQATLRCSPISGHTSVYWYQQALGLGLQFLLWYDEGEERNRGNFPPRFSGRQFPNYSSELNVNALELEDSALYLCASSRQDRGQADTQYFGPGTRLTVL.